The sequence of this T cell receptor (beta chain) was determined in a study of cytomegalovirus exposure and HLA in healthy donors. This clone was seen once. Unrecorded immune exposures were likely, despite nominal health at sampling. CDR1 is SGHTA and CDR2 is FQGNSA in the germline V gene. V trimming: 5 bases; J trimming: 2 bases; junction bases outside the gene matches: 12. The CDR3 spans 18 residues. The PCR contained 60 Vbeta and 13 Jbeta primers. The protocol was immunoSEQ multiplex PCR, while the TCRdb copy is restricted to in-frame clones and leaves out a portion. The sample has some 170,000 clones; around 81% are singletons.

Sequencing was performed on PBMCs. The rearrangement uses TRBV7-2 and TRBJ2-2; 9 nucleotides agree with TRBD2. This receptor was obtained from a woman younger than 35 in good health and CMV-seropositive. CDR3: CASSPRLADIRNTGELFF. The CDR3 DNA follows: TGTGCCAGCAGCCCCAGACTAGCGGATATACGAAACACCGGGGAGCTGTTTTTT.